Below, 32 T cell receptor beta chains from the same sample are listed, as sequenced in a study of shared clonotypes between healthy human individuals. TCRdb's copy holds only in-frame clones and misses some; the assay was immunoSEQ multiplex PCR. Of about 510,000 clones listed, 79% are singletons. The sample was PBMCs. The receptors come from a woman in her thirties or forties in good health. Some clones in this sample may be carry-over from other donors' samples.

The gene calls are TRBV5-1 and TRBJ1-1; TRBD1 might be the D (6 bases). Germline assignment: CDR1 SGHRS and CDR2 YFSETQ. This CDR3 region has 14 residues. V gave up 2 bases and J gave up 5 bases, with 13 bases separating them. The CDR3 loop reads CASSLPTGRTEAFF. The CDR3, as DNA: TGCGCCAGCAGCTTACCGACAGGTCGGACTGAAGCTTTCTTT.

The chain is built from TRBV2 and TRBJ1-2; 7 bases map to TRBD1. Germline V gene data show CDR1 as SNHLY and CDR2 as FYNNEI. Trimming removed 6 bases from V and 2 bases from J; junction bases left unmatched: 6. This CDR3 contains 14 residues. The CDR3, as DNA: TGTGCCAGCAGCGTGACAGGGAGAAACTATGGCTACACCTTC. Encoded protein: CASSVTGRNYGYTF.

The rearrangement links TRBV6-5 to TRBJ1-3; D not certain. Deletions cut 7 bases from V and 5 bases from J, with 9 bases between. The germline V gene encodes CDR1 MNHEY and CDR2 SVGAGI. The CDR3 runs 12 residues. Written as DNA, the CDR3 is TGTGCCAGCAAAAACAACAGAAACACCATATATTTT. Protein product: CASKNNRNTIYF.

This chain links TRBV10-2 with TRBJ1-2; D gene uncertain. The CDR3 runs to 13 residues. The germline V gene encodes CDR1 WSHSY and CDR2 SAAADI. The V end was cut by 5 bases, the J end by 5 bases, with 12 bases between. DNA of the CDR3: TGCGCCAGCAGTATAGACCGCGATTATGGCTACACCTTC. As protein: CASSIDRDYGYTF.

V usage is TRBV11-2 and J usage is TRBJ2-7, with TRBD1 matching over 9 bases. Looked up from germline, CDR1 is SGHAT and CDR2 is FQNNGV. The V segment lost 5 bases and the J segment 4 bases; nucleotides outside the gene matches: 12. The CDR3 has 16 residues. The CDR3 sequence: CASSDSRTGVGYEQYF. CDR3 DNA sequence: TGTGCCAGCAGCGACTCCAGGACAGGGGTTGGTTACGAGCAGTACTTC.

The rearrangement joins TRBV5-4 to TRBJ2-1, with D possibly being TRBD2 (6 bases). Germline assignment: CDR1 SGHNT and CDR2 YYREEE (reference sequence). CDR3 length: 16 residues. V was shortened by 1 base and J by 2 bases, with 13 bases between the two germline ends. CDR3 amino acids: CASSLYGGSAYNEQFF. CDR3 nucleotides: TGTGCCAGCAGCTTGTACGGGGGATCAGCCTACAATGAGCAGTTCTTC.

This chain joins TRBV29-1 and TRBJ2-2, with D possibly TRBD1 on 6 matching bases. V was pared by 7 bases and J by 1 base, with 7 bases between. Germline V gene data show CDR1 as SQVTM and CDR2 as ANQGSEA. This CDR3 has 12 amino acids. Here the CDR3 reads CSGDKNTGELFF. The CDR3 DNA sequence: TGCAGCGGGGACAAGAACACCGGGGAGCTGTTTTTT.

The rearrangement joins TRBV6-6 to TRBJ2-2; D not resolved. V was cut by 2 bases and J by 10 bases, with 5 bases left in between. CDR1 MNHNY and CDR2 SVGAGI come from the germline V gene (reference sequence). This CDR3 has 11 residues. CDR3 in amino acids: CASSYAVELFF. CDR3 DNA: TGTGCCAGCAGTTACGCTGTGGAGCTGTTTTTT.

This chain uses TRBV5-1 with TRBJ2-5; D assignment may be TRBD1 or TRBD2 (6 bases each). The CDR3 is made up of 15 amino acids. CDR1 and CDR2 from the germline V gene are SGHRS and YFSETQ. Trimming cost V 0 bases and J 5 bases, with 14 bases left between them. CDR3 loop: CASSLGRGQGETQYF. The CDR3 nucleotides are TGCGCCAGCAGCTTGGGCCGGGGGCAGGGTGAGACCCAGTACTTC.

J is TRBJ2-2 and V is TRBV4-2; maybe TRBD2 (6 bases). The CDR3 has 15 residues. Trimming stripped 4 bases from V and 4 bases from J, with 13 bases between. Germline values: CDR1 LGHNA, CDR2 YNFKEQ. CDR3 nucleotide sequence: TGTGCCAGCAGCCCGAGCTCTAGCGTCACCGGGGAGCTGTTTTTT. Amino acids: CASSPSSSVTGELFF.

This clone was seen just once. Here the CDR3 reads CASRVGQGDGYTF. The CDR3 DNA follows: TGTGCCAGCAGGGTGGGACAGGGGGATGGCTACACCTTC. The chain couples TRBV28 to TRBJ1-2; 11 bases agree with TRBD1. Trimming at V came to 6 bases and at J to 6 bases, leaving 3 bases not matched to a gene. Germline lookup yields CDR1 MDHEN and CDR2 SYDVKM. This CDR3 comprises 13 residues.

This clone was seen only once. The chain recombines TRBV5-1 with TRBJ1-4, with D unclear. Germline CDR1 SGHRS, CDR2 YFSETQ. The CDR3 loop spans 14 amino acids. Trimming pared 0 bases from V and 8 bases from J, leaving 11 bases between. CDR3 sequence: CASSLEVRGEKLFF. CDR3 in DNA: TGCGCCAGCAGCTTGGAGGTGAGAGGGGAAAAACTGTTTTTT.

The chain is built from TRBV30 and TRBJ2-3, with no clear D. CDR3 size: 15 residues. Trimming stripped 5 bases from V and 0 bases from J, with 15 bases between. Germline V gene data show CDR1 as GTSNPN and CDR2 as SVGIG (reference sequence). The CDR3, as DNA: TGTGCCTGGGCCCCAGGCCAATCCAGCACAGATACGCAGTATTTT. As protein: CAWAPGQSSTDTQYF.

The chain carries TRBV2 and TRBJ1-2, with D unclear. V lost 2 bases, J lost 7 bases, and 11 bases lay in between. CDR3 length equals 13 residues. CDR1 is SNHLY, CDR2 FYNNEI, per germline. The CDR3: CASSEISGGGYTF. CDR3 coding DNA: TGTGCCAGCAGTGAAATATCTGGAGGTGGCTACACCTTC.

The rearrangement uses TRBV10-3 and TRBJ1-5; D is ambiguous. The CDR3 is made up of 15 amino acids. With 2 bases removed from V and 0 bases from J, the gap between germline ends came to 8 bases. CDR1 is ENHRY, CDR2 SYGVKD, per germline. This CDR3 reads CAISEGAHSNQPQHF. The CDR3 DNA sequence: TGTGCCATCAGTGAGGGTGCCCATAGCAATCAGCCCCAGCATTTT.

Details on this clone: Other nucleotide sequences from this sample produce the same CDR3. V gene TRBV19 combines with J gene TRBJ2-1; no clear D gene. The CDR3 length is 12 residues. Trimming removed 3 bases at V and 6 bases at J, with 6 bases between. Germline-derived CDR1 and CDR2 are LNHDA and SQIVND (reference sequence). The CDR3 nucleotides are TGTGCCAGTAGTATCGTTGCCAATGAGCAGTTCTTC. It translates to CASSIVANEQFF.

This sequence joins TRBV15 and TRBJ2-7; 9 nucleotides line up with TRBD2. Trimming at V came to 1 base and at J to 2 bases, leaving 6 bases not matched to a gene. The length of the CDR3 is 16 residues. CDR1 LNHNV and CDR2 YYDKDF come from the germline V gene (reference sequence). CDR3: CATSRARASGTYEQYF. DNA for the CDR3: TGTGCCACCAGCAGAGCAAGGGCTAGCGGGACCTACGAGCAGTACTTC.

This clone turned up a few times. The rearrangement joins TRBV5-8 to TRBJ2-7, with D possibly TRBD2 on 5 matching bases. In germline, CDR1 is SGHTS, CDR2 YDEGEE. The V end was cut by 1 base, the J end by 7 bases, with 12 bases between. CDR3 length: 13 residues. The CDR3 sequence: CASSLTRLGEQYF. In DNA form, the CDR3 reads TGTGCCAGCAGCTTGACTAGGCTGGGGGAGCAGTACTTC.

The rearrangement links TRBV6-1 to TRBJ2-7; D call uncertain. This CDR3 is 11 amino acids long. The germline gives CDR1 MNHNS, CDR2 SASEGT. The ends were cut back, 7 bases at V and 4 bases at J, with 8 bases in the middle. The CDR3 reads CASTNTYEQYF. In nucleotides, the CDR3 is TGTGCCAGCACCAATACATACGAGCAGTACTTC.

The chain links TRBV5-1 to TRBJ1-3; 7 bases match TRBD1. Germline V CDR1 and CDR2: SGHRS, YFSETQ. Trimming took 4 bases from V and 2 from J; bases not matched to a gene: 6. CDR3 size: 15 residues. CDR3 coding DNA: TGCGCCAGCAGCCTTAGCGGGACAGCTGGAAACACCATATATTTT. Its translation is CASSLSGTAGNTIYF.

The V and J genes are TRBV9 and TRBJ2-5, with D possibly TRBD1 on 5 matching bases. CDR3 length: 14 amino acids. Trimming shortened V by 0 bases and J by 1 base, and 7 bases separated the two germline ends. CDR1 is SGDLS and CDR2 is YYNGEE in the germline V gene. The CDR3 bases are TGTGCCAGCAGCGTAGGTACAGGCCAAGAGACCCAGTACTTC. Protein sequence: CASSVGTGQETQYF.

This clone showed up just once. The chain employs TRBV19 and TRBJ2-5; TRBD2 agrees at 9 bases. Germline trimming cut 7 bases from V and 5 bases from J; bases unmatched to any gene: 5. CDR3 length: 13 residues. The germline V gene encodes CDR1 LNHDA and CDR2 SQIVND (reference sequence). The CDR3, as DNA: TGTGCCAGTAACAGCGGGAGGACGGAGACCCAGTACTTC. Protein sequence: CASNSGRTETQYF.

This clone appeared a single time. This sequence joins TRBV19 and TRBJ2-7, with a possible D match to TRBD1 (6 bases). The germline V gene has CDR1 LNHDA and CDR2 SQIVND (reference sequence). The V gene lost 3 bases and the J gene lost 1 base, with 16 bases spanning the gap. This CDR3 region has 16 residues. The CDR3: CASSIGPGQTSYEQYF. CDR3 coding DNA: TGTGCCAGTAGTATCGGGCCAGGACAGACGTCCTACGAGCAGTACTTC.

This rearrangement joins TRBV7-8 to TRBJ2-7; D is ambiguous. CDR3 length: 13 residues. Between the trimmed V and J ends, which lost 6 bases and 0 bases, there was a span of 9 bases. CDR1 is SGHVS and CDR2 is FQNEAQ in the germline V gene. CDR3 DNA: TGTGCCAGCAGGCCCATGCCCTCCTACGAGCAGTACTTC. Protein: CASRPMPSYEQYF.

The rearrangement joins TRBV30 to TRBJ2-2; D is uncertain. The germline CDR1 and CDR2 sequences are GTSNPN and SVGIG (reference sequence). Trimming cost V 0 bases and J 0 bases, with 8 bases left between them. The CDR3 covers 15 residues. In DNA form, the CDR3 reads TGTGCCTGGAGTGTTAGCCCAGCGAACACCGGGGAGCTGTTTTTT. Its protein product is CAWSVSPANTGELFF.

CDR3 in DNA: TGTGCCAGCAGCCAAGGATTTACTAGCGGGTACAATGAGCAGTTCTTC. This translates into CASSQGFTSGYNEQFF. The chain carries TRBV14 and TRBJ2-1; TRBD2 aligns across 9 bases. Per the germline V gene, CDR1 is SGHDN and CDR2 is FVKESK. Trimming took 1 base from V and 4 from J; bases not matched to a gene: 5. There are 16 residues in the CDR3.

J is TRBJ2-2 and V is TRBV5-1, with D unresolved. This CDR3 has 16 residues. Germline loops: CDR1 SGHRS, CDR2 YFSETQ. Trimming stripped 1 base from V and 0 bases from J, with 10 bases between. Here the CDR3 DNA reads TGCGCCAGCAGCTTGATACCTACAGCGAACACCGGGGAGCTGTTTTTT. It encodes CASSLIPTANTGELFF.

The CDR3 sequence is CASSFTAGGPVMNEQFF. CDR3 nucleotide sequence: TGTGCCAGCAGCTTTACAGCGGGAGGGCCCGTAATGAATGAGCAGTTCTTC. The chain carries TRBV7-2 and TRBJ2-1, with TRBD2 matching over 10 bases. The CDR3 contains 17 residues. Germline assignment: CDR1 SGHTA and CDR2 FQGNSA. V shed 3 bases, J shed 7 bases, and the junction held 12 bases outside the gene matches. The complete variable domain, with remaining parts taken from reference TRBV7-2 and TRBJ2-1, reads GAGVSQSPSNKVTEKGKDVELRCDPISGHTALYWYRQSLGQGLEFLIYFQGNSAPDKSGLPSDRFSAERTGGSVSTLTIQRTQQEDSAVYLCASSFTAGGPVMNEQFFGPGTRLTVL.

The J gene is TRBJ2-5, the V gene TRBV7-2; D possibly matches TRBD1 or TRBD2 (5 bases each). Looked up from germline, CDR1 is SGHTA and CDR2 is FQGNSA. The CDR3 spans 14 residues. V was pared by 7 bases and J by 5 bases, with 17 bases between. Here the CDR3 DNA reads TGTGCCAGCAACCTCGGGACGCTGAGGGAGACCCAGTACTTC. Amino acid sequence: CASNLGTLRETQYF.

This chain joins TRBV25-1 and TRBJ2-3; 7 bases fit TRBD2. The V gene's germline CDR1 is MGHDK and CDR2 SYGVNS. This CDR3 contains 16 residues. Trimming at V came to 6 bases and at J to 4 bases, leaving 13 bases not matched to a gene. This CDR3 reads CASSLPGGLLSDTQYF. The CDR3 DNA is TGTGCCAGCAGCCTACCGGGAGGACTTCTCTCAGATACGCAGTATTTT.

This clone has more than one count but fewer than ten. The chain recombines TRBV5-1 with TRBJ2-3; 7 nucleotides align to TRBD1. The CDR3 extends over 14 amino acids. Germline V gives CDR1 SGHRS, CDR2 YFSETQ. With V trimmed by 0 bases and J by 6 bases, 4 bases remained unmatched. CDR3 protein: CASSLGQGADTQYF. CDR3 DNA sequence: TGCGCCAGCAGCTTGGGACAGGGAGCGGATACGCAGTATTTT.

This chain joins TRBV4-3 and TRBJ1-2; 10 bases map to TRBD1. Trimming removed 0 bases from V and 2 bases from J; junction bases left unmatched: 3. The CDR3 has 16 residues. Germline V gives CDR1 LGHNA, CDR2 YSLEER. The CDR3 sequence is CASSQERQGANYGYTF. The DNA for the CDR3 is TGCGCCAGCAGCCAAGAAAGACAGGGGGCGAACTATGGCTACACCTTC.